This TCR beta chain was recorded in a study of blood T cell repertoires in COVID-19. About the research overall: PBMCs, B-cell-depleted T cells, or T cells were the source of the cDNA or gDNA that made up the material.

Per the germline V gene, CDR1 is SGDLS and CDR2 is YYNGEE. This CDR3 has 15 residues. Trimming removed 0 bases at V and 0 bases at J, with 9 bases between. Sequencing was performed with immunoSEQ multiplex PCR; in TCRdb, only in-frame clones are kept and a portion is missing. The sample lists 310,000 or so clones, around 86% occurring once. The TCR comes from a man in his fifties or sixties with active or convalescent COVID-19. The rearrangement uses TRBV9 and TRBJ1-1; D is unresolved. Sample: peripheral blood. In DNA, the CDR3 is TGTGCCAGCAGCGTAGGGCCGGGATTGAACACTGAAGCTTTCTTT. This codes for CASSVGPGLNTEAFF.